The rows below give T cell receptor beta chains drawn from one sample of a study of T and B cells in COVID-19 patients. MiXCR, applied by TCRdb to the multiplex PCR reads, yields one record per CDR3 protein. The sample has approximately 16,000 distinct CDR3 sequences, 27% seen once; the top ten hold under 3.5%. The material sequenced was blood. These TCRs come from a human donor who had recovered from COVID-19. The CDR3 runs from the conserved cysteine through the conserved F or W. The D gene is left open where the match is weak. Not all rows give a size; the values are once, few, many and, for expanded clones, a class.

-,few,TRBJ2-7,TRBV6-2/TRBV6-3,TGTGCCAGCATAGGAGGCTACAACTCCTACGAGCAGTACTTC,CASIGGYNSYEQYF
TRBD2,medium-sized,TRBJ2-2,TRBV6-5,TGTGCCAGCAGTTACCGGACTAGCGGGGCCGGGGAGCTGTTTTTT,CASSYRTSGAGELFF
TRBD1,many,TRBJ1-4,TRBV12-3/TRBV12-4,TGTGCCAGCAGCCACCTCGGAGGGGGCACCAATGAAAAACTGTTTTTT,CASSHLGGGTNEKLFF
-,medium-sized,TRBJ2-1,TRBV29-1,TGCAGCGTTGATCGAGGTAGGCTAGCCAATGAGCAGTTCTTC,CSVDRGRLANEQFF
-,few,TRBJ2-1,TRBV5-6,TGTGCCAGCAGCTTGACGGGCAATGAGCAGTTCTTC,CASSLTGNEQFF
TRBD2,-,TRBJ2-3,TRBV19,TGTGCCAGTATCCTAGCGGGGGCCACAGATACGCAGTATTTT,CASILAGATDTQYF
-,-,TRBJ1-3,TRBV5-6,TGTGCCAGCAGCTTGCGGGAAACGAATGGAAACACCATATATTTT,CASSLRETNGNTIYF
-,many,TRBJ2-5,TRBV6-1,TGTGCCAGCAGTGCGGTGAAAAGGGAGACCCAGTACTTC,CASSAVKRETQYF
-,-,TRBJ2-3,TRBV6-2/TRBV6-3,TGTGCCAGCAGTTACCCAGGGACCCGGAAGAGGGATACGCAGTATTTT,CASSYPGTRKRDTQYF
-,medium-sized,TRBJ2-6,TRBV29-1,TGCAGCGTTAAGGGGATGGGCTCCTCTGGGGCCAACGTCCTGACTTTC,CSVKGMGSSGANVLTF
-,-,TRBJ2-7,TRBV30,TGTGCCTGGTCGCCGGATCCCTACGAGCAGTACTTC,CAWSPDPYEQYF
TRBD2,many,TRBJ2-1,TRBV6-1,TGTGCCAGCAGTGAAACCTTCGGGACTAGCGATGAGCAGTTCTTC,CASSETFGTSDEQFF
TRBD1,few,TRBJ2-2,TRBV29-1,TGCAGCGCTGGACAGGGGAACACCGGGGAGCTGTTTTTT,CSAGQGNTGELFF
-,medium-sized,TRBJ2-3,TRBV13,TGTGCCAGCAGCTTAGACCATGGTACAGATACGCAGTATTTT,CASSLDHGTDTQYF
TRBD1,-,TRBJ2-5,TRBV6-5,TGTGCCAGCAGAAGAAACACAGGGGGCCCGGAGACCCAGTACTTC,CASRRNTGGPETQYF
TRBD2,many,TRBJ2-1,TRBV27,TGTGCCAGCACCCGGGGAGGGTCCTACAATGAGCAGTTCTTC,CASTRGGSYNEQFF
-,medium-sized,TRBJ1-4,TRBV19,TGTGCCAGTGGGGGGCGGCGTGGCTCTAATGAAAAACTGTTTTTT,CASGGRRGSNEKLFF
-,few,TRBJ2-7,TRBV6-5,TGTGCCAGCTCCCAAAACAGGGCAAACGAGCAGTACTTC,CASSQNRANEQYF
TRBD1,-,TRBJ1-3,TRBV6-5,TGTGCCAGCAGTTACACCGGGACAGGGGAATACACCATATATTTT,CASSYTGTGEYTIYF
TRBD1,-,TRBJ1-4,TRBV5-6,TGTGCCAGCACATGGGGGACAGGGTCCCCAGGTAAAGAAAAACTGTTTTTT,CASTWGTGSPGKEKLFF
-,many,TRBJ1-6,TRBV5-6,TGTGCCAGCAGCTCGGACAGCTCCTATAATTCACCCCTCCACTTT,CASSSDSSYNSPLHF
TRBD2,once,TRBJ2-1,TRBV29-1,TGCAGCGTTGAAGATCACGGGACTAGCGGGAACAATGAGCAGTTCTTC,CSVEDHGTSGNNEQFF
-,-,TRBJ2-2,TRBV7-9,TGTGCCAGCAGCCCCCAAATTGGATACACCGGGGAGCTGTTTTTT,CASSPQIGYTGELFF
-,many,TRBJ2-5,TRBV29-1,TGCAGCGTTGACGGTTTGCAGCATGGAAACCTCCAAGAGACCCAGTACTTC,CSVDGLQHGNLQETQYF
-,few,TRBJ1-5,TRBV6-1,TGTGCCAGCAGTGATGGGCCCAAGCCCCAGCATTTT,CASSDGPKPQHF
-,-,TRBJ1-6,TRBV20-1,TGCAGTGCTAGAGATGGAAGGATCACTAACCCCAGGACACCCCTCCACTTT,CSARDGRITNPRTPLHF
-,many,TRBJ2-2,TRBV5-5,TGTGCCAGCAACCGGGGGCAGGATTTCACCGGGGAGCTGTTTTTT,CASNRGQDFTGELFF
TRBD2,many,TRBJ2-7,TRBV27,TGTGCCAGTCCGACTAGCGTCTACGAGCAGTACTTC,CASPTSVYEQYF
TRBD2,-,TRBJ2-5,TRBV11-2,TGTGCCAGCAGCTCCCCCGGACTAGCGGGGGGTCCCGTCTCTGTGGAGACCCAGTACTTC,CASSSPGLAGGPVSVETQYF
TRBD1,medium-sized,TRBJ1-2,TRBV29-1,TGCAGCGTTGATTTCCCCACCGGGACAGGGACCTATGGCTACACCTTC,CSVDFPTGTGTYGYTF
TRBD1,-,TRBJ2-7,TRBV6-5,TGTGCCAGCAGTTACCGGACAGGGGGACGGGACGAGCAGTACTTC,CASSYRTGGRDEQYF
-,-,TRBJ2-5,TRBV6-5,TGTGCCAGCAGTACCCTTAGCGCACAAGAGACCCAGTACTTC,CASSTLSAQETQYF
TRBD2,few,TRBJ2-5,TRBV18,TGTGCCAGCTCACCTCCCTTTTCTAGCGGGGCGAAGACCCAGTACTTC,CASSPPFSSGAKTQYF
-,-,TRBJ2-1,TRBV20-1,TGCAGTGCTCCCCGCGCGGGACTGTACAATGAGCAGTTCTTC,CSAPRAGLYNEQFF
TRBD2,many,TRBJ2-7,TRBV5-5,TGTGCCAGCAGCTTCCGATGGGGCAGCGGGAGAGCCTACGAGCAGTACTTC,CASSFRWGSGRAYEQYF
-,medium-sized,TRBJ2-7,TRBV6-5,TGTGCCAGCAGCGGGGTCTCCTACGAGCAGTACTTC,CASSGVSYEQYF
TRBD2,once,TRBJ2-1,TRBV6-1,TGTGCCAGCAGTACGGCGGGGGGGCGTGGCGAGCAGTTCTTC,CASSTAGGRGEQFF
-,many,TRBJ1-3,TRBV12-3/TRBV12-4,TGTGCCAGCAGTTTGACAGGAAACACCATATATTTT,CASSLTGNTIYF
-,-,TRBJ2-7,TRBV6-6,TGTGCCAGCCGAGGCGGGGGCGACTCCTACGAGCAGTACTTC,CASRGGGDSYEQYF
-,-,TRBJ1-5,TRBV28,TGTGCCAGCAGTTCATTATTTAGGGAGTCATTTGGGGGGCCCCAGCATTTT,CASSSLFRESFGGPQHF
-,-,TRBJ2-7,TRBV6-2/TRBV6-3,TGTGCCAGCAGTTCTCTCACAGGGTACTACGAGCAGTACTTC,CASSSLTGYYEQYF
-,-,TRBJ1-6,TRBV7-9,TGTGCCAGCAGCTTAGAACAGGGTTATTCACCCCTCCACTTT,CASSLEQGYSPLHF
-,-,TRBJ2-7,TRBV14,TGTGCCAGCAGCCAAGTGCAGGAAGGGGACGAGCAGTACTTC,CASSQVQEGDEQYF
-,-,TRBJ1-3,TRBV4-3,TGCGCCAGCAGCCAAGAACGGGCCAGCATCTCTGGAAACACCATATATTTT,CASSQERASISGNTIYF
TRBD1,-,TRBJ1-6,TRBV30,TGTGCCTGGAGCGGGACAGAAAATAATTCACCCCTCCACTTT,CAWSGTENNSPLHF
-,few,TRBJ1-2,TRBV19,TGTGCCAGGAAGGATTCTATGGATTCCTTCTATGGCTACACCTTC,CARKDSMDSFYGYTF
-,few,TRBJ2-4,TRBV6-2/TRBV6-3,TGTGCCAGCAGTTCCCGGATAGCCAAAAACATTCAGTACTTC,CASSSRIAKNIQYF
-,medium-sized,TRBJ2-7,TRBV19,TGTGCCAGTATGGGGCAGTTCCCCTTCTACGAGCAGTACTTC,CASMGQFPFYEQYF
TRBD1,few,TRBJ1-5,TRBV6-5,TGTGCCAGCAGGCCCGGACAGGGGCATCAGCCCCAGCATTTT,CASRPGQGHQPQHF
-,-,TRBJ2-5,TRBV19,TGTGCCAGTAGTATAAAATCCCGGGGCCTCCAAGAGACCCAGTACTTC,CASSIKSRGLQETQYF
-,few,TRBJ2-2,TRBV7-9,TGTGCCAGCAGCTTAGAAGGAACCGGGGAGCTGTTTTTT,CASSLEGTGELFF
-,-,TRBJ1-1,TRBV5-6,TGTGCCAGCAGCCAGAGGCCGGGAGAAGCTTTCTTT,CASSQRPGEAFF
-,few,TRBJ2-7,TRBV18,TGTGCCAGCTCACTAAAACCGTCAGTCTACGAGCAGTACTTC,CASSLKPSVYEQYF
TRBD2,many,TRBJ2-3,TRBV27,TGTGCCAGCAGCCTCGGACTAGCTCCCAACACAGATACGCAGTATTTT,CASSLGLAPNTDTQYF
-,few,TRBJ1-1,TRBV6-6,TGTGCCAGCAGTTACGGGAGCTTGCGACGAACCACTGAAGCTTTCTTT,CASSYGSLRRTTEAFF
TRBD1,-,TRBJ1-3,TRBV12-3/TRBV12-4,TGTGCCAGCAGTCTCCGGGACAGGGCCCTTAACTCTGGAAACACCATATATTTT,CASSLRDRALNSGNTIYF
TRBD2,medium-sized,TRBJ2-1,TRBV27,TGTGCCAGCAGTTTATCGAAGCGGGGCTACAATGAGCAGTTCTTC,CASSLSKRGYNEQFF
-,-,TRBJ1-2,TRBV30,TGTGCCTGGGGCGCAGGAACCAACTATGGCTACACCTTC,CAWGAGTNYGYTF
TRBD1,medium-sized,TRBJ1-4,TRBV5-4,TGTGCCAGCAGCTTGAGGGACAGTGGAAGGGATGAAAAACTGTTTTTT,CASSLRDSGRDEKLFF
-,few,TRBJ2-3,TRBV24-1,TGTGCCACCAGTGATACCACAGATACGCAGTATTTT,CATSDTTDTQYF